This passage covers 8 T cell receptor beta chains from one sample sequenced in a study of blood T cell repertoires in COVID-19 (dated by TCRdb to 2018 to 2021). To prepare the library, the immunoSEQ multiplex PCR assay was applied. TCRdb's version of the immuneACCESS table is confined to in-frame rearrangements and falls short of the full clone set. An unresolved V gene accounts for under half of the shortfall where checked; the remainder is of unknown origin. The sample contains 45,000 to 65,000 clones, roughly 91% of them found a single time. Of the sample, about a quarter is held by the ten largest clones. The sequenced sample consisted of peripheral blood. These receptors originate from a human donor in a cohort sampled during active COVID-19.

The chain joins TRBV28 to TRBJ2-7, with a tentative D call TRBD2 (5 bases). Trimming pared 6 bases from V and 3 bases from J, leaving 15 bases between. The CDR3 runs to 14 residues. Germline V CDR1 and CDR2: MDHEN, SYDVKM. The chain's CDR3 is CASSLSGISYEQYV. The CDR3 DNA is TGTGCCAGCAGCCTTTCCGGGATTAGCTACGAGCAGTACGTC.

The chain links TRBV6-5 to TRBJ1-4; 7 positions agree with TRBD1. Looked up from germline, CDR1 is MNHEY and CDR2 is SVGAGI. The CDR3 spans 13 residues. With V trimmed by 7 bases and J by 10 bases, 9 bases remained unmatched. The CDR3 DNA follows: TGTGCCAGCATCCAGGGGGGATCGGGAAAACTGTTTTTT. Its translation is CASIQGGSGKLFF.

The J gene is TRBJ2-1, the V gene TRBV7-2, with D possibly matching TRBD2 (5 bases). The ends were cut back, 0 bases at V and 2 bases at J, with 11 bases in the middle. CDR3 size: 16 residues. The germline gives CDR1 SGHTA, CDR2 FQGNSA. CDR3 sequence: CASSLARALPYNEQFF. The CDR3 DNA sequence: TGTGCCAGCAGCTTAGCGCGGGCGTTACCCTACAATGAGCAGTTCTTC.

This clone was observed a few times. The J gene is TRBJ1-4, the V gene TRBV4-2; D is possibly TRBD1 (5 bases). V was clipped by 0 bases and J by 8 bases, with 16 bases between them. The length of the CDR3 is 16 residues. The germline V gene has CDR1 LGHNA and CDR2 YNFKEQ. The CDR3 nucleotides read TGTGCCAGCAGCCAAGATGGGACTTCTATGGGGGAAAAACTGTTTTTT. Translating gives CASSQDGTSMGEKLFF.

Regarding this clone: The sample has other DNA sequences that encode this CDR3 too. The rearrangement links TRBV5-1 to TRBJ2-2; a weak D match, TRBD2 (7 bases). This CDR3 spans 15 amino acids. V was shortened by 0 bases and J by 5 bases, with 11 bases between the two germline ends. Germline values: CDR1 SGHRS, CDR2 YFSETQ. CDR3 in amino acids: CASSLVQGGTGELFF. The CDR3 DNA follows: TGCGCCAGCAGCTTGGTACAGGGAGGGACCGGGGAGCTGTTTTTT.

This clone was observed a few times. The rearrangement links TRBV7-9 to TRBJ1-5, with D uncertain. There are 13 residues in the CDR3. Germline CDR1 SEHNR, CDR2 FQNEAQ (reference sequence). Trimming removed 5 bases at V and 5 bases at J, with 10 bases between. CDR3 sequence (DNA): TGTGCCAGCAGCCTCGAACAGTATCAGCCCCAGCATTTT. As protein: CASSLEQYQPQHF.

This clone was picked up a small number of times. The chain couples TRBV6-2 or TRBV6-3 to TRBJ2-2, with unresolved D. This CDR3 is built from 15 residues. V dropped 7 bases and J dropped 7 bases, with 19 bases sitting between them. CDR1 and CDR2 from the germline V gene are MNHEY and SVGEGT. The CDR3 region has the DNA TGTGCCAGCAACCCAGTGAGGAAAGCCGGCGGGGAGCTGTTTTTT. Translated: CASNPVRKAGGELFF.

This chain links TRBV7-2 with TRBJ2-1, with D perhaps matching TRBD2 (6 bases). Germline CDR1 SGHTA, CDR2 FQGNSA. Between the trimmed V and J ends, which lost 4 bases and 6 bases, there was a span of 7 bases. CDR3 length: 12 residues. CDR3 DNA: TGTGCCAGCAGCTCGACTAGCAATGAGCAGTTCTTC. Its protein product is CASSSTSNEQFF. Using reference TRBV7-2 and TRBJ2-1 for the parts outside the CDR3, the full variable domain is GAGVSQSPSNKVTEKGKDVELRCDPISGHTALYWYRQSLGQGLEFLIYFQGNSAPDKSGLPSDRFSAERTGGSVSTLTIQRTQQEDSAVYLCASSSTSNEQFFGPGTRLTVL.